This T cell receptor beta chain was retrieved from a study of T cells after yellow fever vaccination. There are 15 residues in the CDR3. CDR1 is MDHEN and CDR2 is SYDVKM in the germline V gene. The junction had 8 bases not matched to a gene; V was cut back by 3 bases and J by 3 bases. This clonotype was recorded a few times. Production of TCR cDNA was by 5'RACE template switching, which also added a universal primer site and UMIs. MiXCR, run by TCRdb on the 5' RACE reads, gives a single entry per CDR3 protein. The sample carries around 590,000 distinct CDR3 sequences, over 9% recorded once. The specimen was PBMCs, collected on the day of the yellow fever booster vaccination. This TCR was recovered from a man aged 30 to 39 who received the YFV17D yellow fever vaccine. The chain combines TRBV28 with TRBJ2-7, with 7 bases that match TRBD2. DNA of the CDR3: TGTGCCAGCAGTTTGGGGGGGGACCCGGGCTACGAGCAGTACTTC. This gives the protein CASSLGGDPGYEQYF. The variable domain in full, completed from reference TRBV28 and TRBJ2-7, reads DVKVTQSSRYLVKRTGEKVFLECVQDMDHENMFWYRQDPGLGLRLIYFSYDVKMKEKGDIPEGYSVSREKKERFSLILESASTNQTSMYLCASSLGGDPGYEQYFGPGTRLTVT.